This entry concerns a single T cell receptor (beta chain). Its antigen is still unknown. V gave up 5 bases and J gave up 1 base, with 9 bases separating them. Germline lookup yields CDR1 DFQATT and CDR2 SNEGSKA (reference sequence). The CDR3 has 14 amino acids. This record belongs to a study of identical twins. The study's findings and limits: While abundant cord blood beta clonotypes carried fewer insertions, memory repertoires showed no such pattern. Zero-insertion analyses could be partly confounded by invariant MAIT and iNKT cells.

Carrying unique molecular identifiers, the cDNA also gained a universal primer site through template switching. TCRdb reanalysed the 5' RACE reads using MiXCR and keeps one entry per CDR3 protein. The table records about 530,000 distinct CDR3 sequences, 20% to 25% of them present only once. These data also featured in a second study, about yellow fever vaccine responses in identical twins.

This clonotype was sampled from a woman aged 18-29 years in good health. Specimen: CD4+ T cells sorted from blood. J is TRBJ2-6 and V is TRBV20-1, with D maybe TRBD2 (5 bases). In DNA, the CDR3 is TGCAGTGCTTACAGCGGATCTGGGGCCAACGTCCTGACTTTC. Translation gives CSAYSGSGANVLTF.